A selection of T cell receptor beta chains follows, all from one sample in a study of response to subunit inactivated influenza vaccine. TCRdb reprocessed the RT-PCR reads via MiXCR and lists one record per CDR3 protein. Of approximately 500,000 distinct CDR3 sequences in the sample, approximately 13% are singletons; the top ten hold approximately 14%. Sequenced material: PBMCs from blood, taken roughly 45 days after vaccination. The source is a man aged 50 or older who received an inactivated influenza vaccine. The CDR3 runs from the conserved cysteine through the conserved F or W. A D gene is named only where the DNA matches it firmly. Expanded clones get a size class; other rows say once, few or many, or leave the size out.

TRBJ2-7,.,many,TRBV12-3/TRBV12-4,TGTGCCAGCAGTTTAGACGGCAGGGGTTACGAGCAGTACTTC,CASSLDGRGYEQYF
TRBJ1-5,.,.,TRBV12-3/TRBV12-4,TGTGCCAGCAGTTTTCACGATAGCAATCAGCCCCAGCATTTT,CASSFHDSNQPQHF
TRBJ1-2,TRBD1,.,TRBV5-8,TGTGCCAGCAGCCACTCACAGGGGTCCGCCTATGGCTACACCTTC,CASSHSQGSAYGYTF
TRBJ2-1,TRBD1,.,TRBV5-6,TGTGCCAGCAGCTTGCCCGGGACAGCCTACAATGAGCAGTTCTTC,CASSLPGTAYNEQFF
TRBJ2-1,TRBD1,few,TRBV4-1,TGCGCCAGCAGCCAAGAGGGACAGGGAGTTGGTGAGCAGTTCTTC,CASSQEGQGVGEQFF
TRBJ2-7,TRBD1,.,TRBV5-5,TGTGCCAGCAGTACCGGGACAGGGGGCCGGTACGAGCAGTACTTC,CASSTGTGGRYEQYF
TRBJ1-6,.,.,TRBV7-2,TGTGCCAGCAGCTTAGCATGGGGTGTTGGTTCACCCCTCCACTTT,CASSLAWGVGSPLHF
TRBJ1-2,TRBD1,few,TRBV10-3,TGTGCCATCAGTGAGTCCTATCAACAGGGGATGGGCTATGGCTACACCTTC,CAISESYQQGMGYGYTF
TRBJ1-4,.,many,TRBV15,TGTGCCACCAGCAAGACACAGCGAACAACTAATGAAAAACTGTTTTTT,CATSKTQRTTNEKLFF
TRBJ2-1,TRBD1,few,TRBV2,TGTGCCAGCCGTCGTGGGACAGGGGGCTACAATGAGCAGTTCTTC,CASRRGTGGYNEQFF
TRBJ1-5,.,.,TRBV28,TGTGCCAGAACCAGGGGTGGTCAGCCCCAGCATTTT,CARTRGGQPQHF
TRBJ2-3,TRBD2,.,TRBV6-2/TRBV6-3,TGTGCCAGCAGTTACTGGGCGGGAGGGCCAGATACGCAGTATTTT,CASSYWAGGPDTQYF
TRBJ1-2,TRBD1,few,TRBV29-1,TGCAGCGTCGAAAACCAAGGAGGGGGCCGGGGCTACACCTTC,CSVENQGGGRGYTF
TRBJ2-3,.,many,TRBV28,TGTGCCAGCATCCCCCGGGGGCGCTTAACAGATACGCAGTATTTT,CASIPRGRLTDTQYF
TRBJ1-3,.,few,TRBV9,TGTGCCAGCAGCGTAGAGATAAGTCGGGCGAGCTCTGGAAACACCATATATTTT,CASSVEISRASSGNTIYF